What follows are 30 T cell receptor beta chains derived from one specimen sequenced in a study of neurological immune-mediated disorders. TCRdb reprocessed the 5' RACE reads with MiXCR, giving one entry per CDR3 protein. The sample lists 57,000 or so distinct CDR3 sequences, around 10% occurring once. Time point of the sample: longitudinal time-point 2. Sequenced: PBMCs. Source of these receptors: a man aged 25-40 years in good health.

This chain links TRBV27 with TRBJ1-3; D remains unclear. Trimming shortened V by 0 bases and J by 2 bases, and 8 bases separated the two germline ends. The CDR3 is 15 amino acids. Germline loops: CDR1 MNHEY, CDR2 SMNVEV (reference sequence). CDR3 coding DNA: TGTGCCAGCAGTTTATCCATATCCCCTGGAAACACCATATATTTT. Residues: CASSLSISPGNTIYF.

At least ten counts were recorded for this clonotype. The V and J genes are TRBV20-1 and TRBJ2-2, with D possibly being TRBD2 (6 bases). Germline V CDR1 and CDR2: DFQATT, SNEGSKA (reference sequence). The CDR3 totals 12 residues. The CDR3: CSAGRGTGELFF. The CDR3 nucleotides are TGCAGCGCGGGACGCGGCACCGGGGAGCTGTTTTTT.

This clonotype was detected ten times or more. The genes are TRBV5-1 and TRBJ1-2, with TRBD1 matching 7 bases. The CDR3 spans 12 residues. Germline values: CDR1 SGHRS, CDR2 YFSETQ. V gave up 1 base and J gave up 6 bases; unmatched junction bases: 0. The CDR3 DNA reads as TGCGCCAGCAGCTTGAGGGGGCATGGCTACACCTTC. Protein product: CASSLRGHGYTF.

Many counts were recorded for this clonotype. This chain links TRBV28 with TRBJ2-7; the D gene is possibly TRBD1 (5 bases). CDR1 is MDHEN and CDR2 is SYDVKM in the germline V gene. V was pared by 7 bases and J by 6 bases, with 22 bases between. This CDR3 comprises 15 residues. CDR3 sequence reads: CASKTADKALPEQYF. The CDR3, as DNA: TGTGCCAGCAAGACAGCCGACAAGGCCCTCCCCGAGCAGTACTTC.

This clonotype was seen at least ten times. The rearrangement joins TRBV12-3 or TRBV12-4 to TRBJ1-5, with TRBD1 as a possible D gene (5 bases). V dropped 6 bases and J dropped 3 bases, with 12 bases sitting between them. This CDR3 region has 14 residues. The CDR3 region has the DNA TGTGCCAGCAGATCCGGGGGGACCAATCAGCCCCAGCATTTT. Protein: CASRSGGTNQPQHF.

This clonotype was observed at least ten times. This chain links TRBV7-9 with TRBJ2-5, with 10 bases that match TRBD1. The CDR3 has 15 amino acids. Germline V gene sequence: CDR1 SEHNR, CDR2 FQNEAQ (reference sequence). Germline trimming cut 1 base from V and 4 bases from J; bases unmatched to any gene: 3. The CDR3 coding sequence is TGTGCCAGCAGCTTAGGGGACAGGGGATCAGAGACCCAGTACTTC. Its protein product is CASSLGDRGSETQYF.

This clonotype was picked up many times. This rearrangement joins TRBV7-3 to TRBJ2-1; 11 bases map to TRBD2. The CDR3 loop spans 19 amino acids. Germline V CDR1 and CDR2: SGHTA, FQGTGA. Trimming removed 5 bases from V and 8 bases from J; junction bases left unmatched: 20. CDR3 DNA: TGTGCCAGCAGCACCCAACTAGCGGGAGAGGTGTCCCCTTTCCATGAGCAGTTCTTC. It yields the protein CASSTQLAGEVSPFHEQFF.

This clonotype was observed at least ten times. This chain uses TRBV7-9 with TRBJ2-1; D is undetermined. V lost 1 base and J lost 3, with 1 base in between. Germline V gene data show CDR1 as SEHNR and CDR2 as FQNEAQ (reference sequence). This CDR3 region has 12 residues. CDR3: CASSLDYNEQFF. CDR3 coding DNA: TGTGCCAGCAGCTTAGACTACAATGAGCAGTTCTTC. The whole variable domain, remainder taken from reference TRBV7-9 and TRBJ2-1, is DTGVSQNPRHKITKRGQNVTFRCDPISEHNRLYWYRQTLGQGPEFLTYFQNEAQLEKSRLLSDRFSAERPKGSFSTLEIQRTEQGDSAMYLCASSLDYNEQFFGPGTRLTVL.

This clonotype was seen many times. This sequence joins TRBV3-1 and TRBJ1-5; D is undetermined. V was shortened by 0 bases and J by 6 bases, with 0 bases between the two germline ends. This CDR3 is 11 amino acids long. Germline CDR1 LGHDT, CDR2 YNNKEL (reference sequence). The CDR3: CASSQDQPQHF. Here the CDR3 DNA reads TGTGCCAGCAGCCAAGATCAGCCCCAGCATTTT.

This clonotype has a count of ten or more. The gene calls are TRBV7-9 and TRBJ2-7; TRBD2 agrees at 9 bases. CDR1 is SEHNR, CDR2 FQNEAQ, per germline (reference sequence). The CDR3 is 17 amino acids. Trimming took 5 bases from V and 5 from J; bases not matched to a gene: 16. CDR3 in amino acids: CASSPGGSGSSRHEQYF. In DNA form, the CDR3 reads TGTGCCAGCAGCCCAGGGGGTAGCGGGAGCTCTAGGCACGAGCAGTACTTC.

This clonotype was counted at least ten times. The chain uses TRBV10-3 and TRBJ2-4, with D possibly being TRBD1 or TRBD2 (7 bases each). Trimming left V 2 bases short and J 9 bases short, with 11 bases between. The CDR3 runs to 13 residues. Germline CDR1 ENHRY, CDR2 SYGVKD. Here the CDR3 DNA reads TGTGCCATCAGTGAGGACAGGGAGGGCATTCAGTACTTC. Encoded protein: CAISEDREGIQYF.

Remarks on this clonotype: An end of the junction differs from the germline gene, which may be a read error. This chain links TRBV25-1 with TRBJ1-3; the D is unclear. Germline loops: CDR1 MGHDK, CDR2 SYGVNS. This CDR3 region has 17 residues. The CDR3 region has the DNA TGTGCCAGCAGTGACTACACCGACACTGTCTCTGGAACCACCATATATTTT. As protein: CASSDYTDTVSGTTIYF.

This clonotype has at least ten counts. The chain is built from TRBV28 and TRBJ2-3, with D hard to call. The CDR3 totals 13 residues. With 5 bases removed from V and 5 bases from J, the gap between germline ends came to 11 bases. From germline, CDR1 is MDHEN and CDR2 SYDVKM. The CDR3 DNA reads TGTGCCAGCAGTATGTTGGCGCGAGATACGCAGTATTTT. Its translation: CASSMLARDTQYF.

This clonotype has just a few counts. This chain uses TRBV5-1 with TRBJ2-2; maybe TRBD2 (6 bases). Trimming stripped 4 bases from V and 6 bases from J, with 22 bases between. This CDR3 is 17 amino acids long. Germline V gene data show CDR1 as SGHRS and CDR2 as YFSETQ. Written as DNA, the CDR3 is TGCGCCAGCAGCCTGATTGGCCGAGCCAGGGAGGCCGGGGAGCTGTTTTTT. This translates into CASSLIGRAREAGELFF.

This clonotype was recorded many times. The CDR3 DNA reads as TGTGCCAGCAGTTTGTGGCAGGGCGACACCGGGGAGCTGTTTTTT. It specifies CASSLWQGDTGELFF. The chain recombines TRBV12-3 or TRBV12-4 with TRBJ2-2; perhaps TRBD1 as D (5 bases). The V gene lost 3 bases and the J gene lost 3 bases, with 11 bases spanning the gap. CDR3 length: 15 amino acids.

This clonotype was recorded at least ten times. The V and J genes are TRBV5-1 and TRBJ2-5, with 11 nucleotides matching TRBD2. CDR1 is SGHRS and CDR2 is YFSETQ in the germline V gene. Losses at the gene ends were 4 bases for V and 5 bases for J; bases not matched to a gene: 4. This CDR3 is built from 14 residues. Here the CDR3 DNA reads TGCGCCAGCAGCAGGGTAGCGGGAGGGGAGACCCAGTACTTC. It is translated as CASSRVAGGETQYF. Full variable domain (rest looked up from reference TRBV5-1 and TRBJ2-5): KAGVTQTPRYLIKTRGQQVTLSCSPISGHRSVSWYQQTPGQGLQFLFEYFSETQRNKGNFPGRFSGRQFSNSRSEMNVSTLELGDSALYLCASSRVAGGETQYFGPGTRLLVL.

In this sample, this clonotype turned up many times. The V and J genes are TRBV4-1 and TRBJ2-7; no clear D. Germline CDR1 is MGHRA and CDR2 is YSYEKL. The CDR3 sequence is 16 residues long. With 0 bases removed from V and 3 bases from J, the gap between germline ends came to 15 bases. The CDR3 here is CASSQDIKQTFYEQYF. The CDR3 nucleotides read TGCGCCAGCAGCCAAGATATAAAACAGACGTTCTACGAGCAGTACTTC.

This clonotype has at least ten counts. This rearrangement joins TRBV6-2 or TRBV6-3 to TRBJ2-7; tentatively, D is TRBD2 (6 bases). V lost 7 bases and J 3 bases, leaving 22 bases between the germline ends. Germline assignment: CDR1 MNHEY and CDR2 SVGEGT. This CDR3 region has 16 residues. The DNA for the CDR3 is TGTGCCAGCAACCCGACTGAAGGACTACGGGGCTACGAGCAGTACTTC. This encodes CASNPTEGLRGYEQYF.

This clonotype was recorded at least ten times. This chain joins TRBV18 and TRBJ2-1; 7 bases match TRBD2. After removal of 11 bases from V and 4 bases from J, the junction contained 8 bases not matched to a gene. The germline V gene encodes CDR1 KGHSH and CDR2 LQKENI. This CDR3 has 13 residues. The CDR3 DNA sequence: TGTGCCTCCGAAGAAGCGGGATACAATGAGCAGTTCTTC. Amino acids: CASEEAGYNEQFF.

On this clonotype itself: Sequence at one end of the junction differs from germline and may be a read error. V usage is TRBV5-1 and J usage is TRBJ1-4, with 8 bases aligning to TRBD1. CDR1 and CDR2 from the germline V gene are SGHRS and YFSETQ. This CDR3 has 14 residues. The CDR3 here is CDSSFGQGNERLFF. For the CDR3, the DNA is TGTGACAGCAGCTTCGGACAGGGTAATGAAAGACTGTTTTTT.

This sequence joins TRBV28 and TRBJ1-5, with D possibly being TRBD1 (5 bases). Deletions cut 5 bases from V and 0 bases from J, with 11 bases between. The CDR3 length is 15 residues. Germline CDR1 MDHEN, CDR2 SYDVKM. CDR3 region: CASSTQDPSNQPQHF. The CDR3 DNA reads TGTGCCAGCAGTACACAGGACCCTAGCAATCAGCCCCAGCATTTT.

This clonotype was seen repeatedly, ten times or more. CDR3 nucleotides: TGTGCCATCAGTGAGTCAAGGGGATCGGATAATTCACCCCTCCACTTT. Its protein is CAISESRGSDNSPLHF. The V call is TRBV10-3, the J call TRBJ1-6; possible D gene TRBD1, 5 bases. CDR1 and CDR2 (germline): ENHRY, SYGVKD. Trimming cost V 0 bases and J 5 bases, with 11 bases left between them. The CDR3 consists of 16 residues.

This clonotype was found many times. The chain uses TRBV4-1 and TRBJ1-5; perhaps TRBD1 as D (5 bases). The CDR3 has 13 residues. Germline assignment: CDR1 MGHRA and CDR2 YSYEKL. V was shortened by 2 bases and J by 7 bases, with 9 bases between the two germline ends. The CDR3 is CASSQQGGQPQHF. Here the CDR3 DNA reads TGCGCCAGCAGCCAACAGGGAGGACAGCCCCAGCATTTT.

This clonotype has at least ten counts. V gene TRBV20-1 combines with J gene TRBJ1-6, with 9 bases lining up with TRBD1. The CDR3 extends over 13 amino acids. From germline, CDR1 is DFQATT and CDR2 SNEGSKA (reference sequence). V was clipped by 3 bases and J by 10 bases; unmatched bases: 4. The CDR3, as DNA: TGCAGTGCTAGGGACAGGGGAGGATCACCCCTCCACTTT. It codes for CSARDRGGSPLHF.

This chain joins TRBV6-6 and TRBJ2-3; TRBD1 aligns across 10 bases. This CDR3 is built from 12 residues. The germline gives CDR1 MNHNY, CDR2 SVGAGI (reference sequence). Germline trimming cut 10 bases from V and 4 bases from J; bases unmatched to any gene: 2. CDR3 protein: CATGTGADTQYF. The CDR3 nucleotides read TGTGCCACCGGGACAGGGGCAGATACGCAGTATTTT.

V is TRBV7-3 and J is TRBJ2-2; 11 bases match TRBD2. CDR3 size: 20 residues. Losses at the gene ends were 5 bases for V and 6 bases for J; bases not matched to a gene: 20. Germline values: CDR1 SGHTA, CDR2 FQGTGA. CDR3 protein: CASSPARLAGWPDPAGELFF. In DNA form, the CDR3 reads TGTGCCAGCAGCCCCGCCCGACTAGCGGGATGGCCTGATCCGGCCGGGGAGCTGTTTTTT. Full variable domain (rest looked up from reference TRBV7-3 and TRBJ2-2): GAGVSQTPSNKVTEKGKYVELRCDPISGHTALYWYRQSLGQGPEFLIYFQGTGAADDSGLPNDRFFAVRPEGSVSTLKIQRTERGDSAVYLCASSPARLAGWPDPAGELFFGEGSRLTVL.

This clonotype has ten or more counts. The genes are TRBV18 and TRBJ2-1; the match to TRBD1 covers 8 bases. Per the germline V gene, CDR1 is KGHSH and CDR2 is LQKENI. Trimming removed 4 bases from V and 0 bases from J; junction bases left unmatched: 5. The CDR3 has 16 amino acids. CDR3 bases: TGTGCCAGCTCACTTCGACAGGGGAGCTCCTACAATGAGCAGTTCTTC. This codes for CASSLRQGSSYNEQFF.

The table lists this clonotype with many counts. The V call is TRBV29-1, the J call TRBJ2-7; 8 bases fit TRBD2. CDR1 is SQVTM and CDR2 is ANQGSEA in the germline V gene. The CDR3 consists of 13 residues. J lost 6 bases, V lost 5 bases, and 9 bases had no gene match. The CDR3 sequence is CSVSGTSFGEQYF. CDR3 nucleotides: TGCAGCGTTTCCGGGACTAGTTTTGGCGAGCAGTACTTC.

This clonotype was observed many times. This chain uses TRBV5-1 with TRBJ2-5; D might be TRBD1 (5 bases). The V end lost 3 bases, the J end lost 5 bases, and 11 bases lay between the germline ends. The germline V gene encodes CDR1 SGHRS and CDR2 YFSETQ. The CDR3 runs 13 residues. In DNA, the CDR3 is TGCGCCAGCAGCTCTGGGGCATGGGAGACCCAGTACTTC. This translates into CASSSGAWETQYF.

This clonotype was counted many times. The V and J genes are TRBV9 and TRBJ2-7; 13 nucleotides agree with TRBD2. CDR1 is SGDLS and CDR2 is YYNGEE in the germline V gene. The V segment lost 4 bases and the J segment 3 bases; nucleotides outside the gene matches: 4. CDR3 size: 15 residues. The CDR3 nucleotides read TGTGCCAGCAGCCTGGGACTAGCGGGGATCTACGAGCAGTACTTC. Translated, it gives CASSLGLAGIYEQYF.